This entry describes one T cell receptor beta chain. The study ran its PCR with 60 Vbeta and 13 Jbeta primers. Method: immunoSEQ multiplex PCR; TCRdb's copy keeps in-frame clones and lacks some. The sample carries about 130,000 clones, more than 80% recorded once. The sample originates from a study of cytomegalovirus exposure and HLA in healthy donors. The V end was cut by 7 bases, the J end by 2 bases, with 12 bases between. Germline-derived CDR1 and CDR2 are SNHLY and FYNNEI. The CDR3 runs 14 residues. The clonotype originates from a woman aged 30 to 39 in good health and CMV-seropositive. Sequences were obtained from PBMCs. This chain connects TRBV2 to TRBJ1-5; D not certain. The CDR3 DNA reads TGTGCCAGCAACCTGCTCGGGGGCAATCAGCCCCAGCATTTT. Amino acids: CASNLLGGNQPQHF.